The entry that follows covers one TCR beta chain sequence. Its specificity is not known. As to time point: blood 4 weeks post-SBRT, at nephrectomy. Treatment noted: 15 Gy SBRT to primary tumor, nephrectomy 4 weeks later. Nephrectomy followed 15 Gy stereotactic body radiation by 4 weeks. Blood was sampled at baseline, 2 weeks and 4 weeks after SBRT. V gave up 1 base and J gave up 7 bases, with 14 bases separating them. Per germline, CDR1 SGHAT and CDR2 FQNNGV. This CDR3 is built from 16 residues. This record belongs to a study of radiation and T cells in renal cell carcinoma. Study findings and constraints: Top tumor clonotypes rose in blood 2 weeks post-radiation, then contracted.

The table came from immunoSEQ multiplex PCR; TCRdb's copy has only in-frame clones and leaves some out. Among roughly 61,000 clones listed, about 80% were seen once. Sequencing used blood, obtained from a patient whose treatment included radiotherapy and nephrectomy. The sequence was collected from a man aged 55-75 years with renal cell carcinoma. J is TRBJ1-6 and V is TRBV11-2; D is perhaps TRBD1 (5 bases). The CDR3 coding sequence is TGTGCCAGCAGCTTAGTCCCAGGGACGAACAATTCACCCCTCCACTTT. This translates into CASSLVPGTNNSPLHF.